What follows is one T cell receptor beta chain and its context. In the original processing: Reference gene primers were amplified, and this amplification served to estimate nucleated cell counts. Measured with immunoSEQ multiplex PCR; TCRdb has only the in-frame clones, and not every one. That table is the source of V, J and clone size, and D and trimming were worked out from the DNA. The sample holds roughly 60,000 clones, 80% to 95% seen once. The sample originates from a study of blood T cell repertoires in COVID-19. Study background: Acute and convalescent COVID-19 specimens originated in the United States, Italy and Spain. The cDNA or gDNA used as material had been derived from T cells, B-cell-depleted T cells, or PBMCs.

V dropped 4 bases and J dropped 1; count of bases not matched to a gene: 4. The CDR3 sequence is 16 residues long. Germline-derived CDR1 and CDR2 are SGHTA and FQGNSA. The clonotype originates from a woman over 75 with active COVID-19. Sequenced: peripheral blood. The chain carries TRBV7-2 and TRBJ2-3; 11 bases agree with TRBD2. This chain's CDR3 is CASSYTSGSRTDTQYF. CDR3 in DNA: TGTGCCAGCAGCTACACTAGCGGGAGTCGCACAGATACGCAGTATTTT.